Listed here are 14 T cell receptor beta chains from one sample, sequenced in a study of T cell changes during pregnancy in multiple sclerosis. Sequencing was performed with immunoSEQ multiplex PCR; in TCRdb, only in-frame clones are kept and a portion is missing. The sample consists of about 45,000 clones, under 95% of them appearing once. The specimen comprised CD8+ T cells from peripheral blood mononuclear cells, sampled in the second trimester of pregnancy. The origin of the receptors is a female donor with multiple sclerosis, enrolled in a pregnancy study.

J is TRBJ1-1 and V is TRBV9; no clear D gene. The V and J ends lost 0 bases and 2 bases respectively, with 5 bases between them. CDR3 length: 13 residues. Germline CDR1 reads SGDLS; CDR2 reads YYNGEE. The CDR3 DNA reads as TGTGCCAGCAGCGTAGTAAAAAACACTGAAGCTTTCTTT. As protein: CASSVVKNTEAFF.

This chain uses TRBV27 with TRBJ1-1; unclear D gene. CDR3 length equals 12 residues. Germline CDR1 and CDR2: MNHEY and SMNVEV (reference sequence). V lost 9 bases and J 3 bases, leaving 11 bases between the germline ends. This CDR3 reads CASSHGDTEAFF. The CDR3 DNA reads TGTGCCAGTTCTCACGGAGACACTGAAGCTTTCTTT.

J is TRBJ2-3 and V is TRBV10-3; TRBD1 matches at 10 bases. Germline-derived CDR1 and CDR2 are ENHRY and SYGVKD. With V trimmed by 11 bases and J by 2 bases, 7 bases remained unmatched. The CDR3 sequence is 14 residues long. The CDR3 spells CAPSGQGFTDTQYF. CDR3 sequence (DNA): TGTGCCCCCTCGGGACAGGGGTTCACAGATACGCAGTATTTT.

This clone turned up a few times. V is TRBV7-3 and J is TRBJ2-1, with TRBD2 matching 7 bases. Germline V gene sequence: CDR1 SGHTA, CDR2 FQGTGA. V shed 6 bases, J shed 8 bases, and the junction held 10 bases outside the gene matches. There are 14 residues in the CDR3. The CDR3 DNA follows: TGTGCCAGCAGTTTCCTGGGGGGGGAGGATGAGCAGTTCTTC. This sequence encodes CASSFLGGEDEQFF.

The chain carries TRBV6-5 and TRBJ2-1, with 10 nucleotides matching TRBD2. V dropped 4 bases and J dropped 7; count of bases not matched to a gene: 7. The CDR3 is 15 residues long. Germline-derived CDR1 and CDR2 are MNHEY and SVGAGI. The CDR3 protein is CASSSSAGGPNEQFF. The CDR3 DNA is TGTGCCAGCAGTTCCTCAGCGGGGGGGCCGAATGAGCAGTTCTTC.

This chain joins TRBV19 and TRBJ1-2; tentatively, D is TRBD1 (5 bases). V dropped 6 bases and J dropped 4 bases, with 15 bases sitting between them. The CDR3 consists of 14 residues. Germline CDR1 is LNHDA and CDR2 is SQIVND (reference sequence). DNA of the CDR3: TGTGCCAGTAGCCCGGAGGGGTTTGGCTATGGCTACACCTTC. Protein: CASSPEGFGYGYTF.

This chain links TRBV7-6 with TRBJ2-6, with D possibly TRBD1 on 6 matching bases. In germline, CDR1 is SGHVS, CDR2 FNYEAQ. This CDR3 is built from 14 residues. V lost 4 bases to trimming and J lost 5 bases, with 9 bases between them. The CDR3 protein is CASSSRDRANVLTF. In DNA form, the CDR3 reads TGTGCCAGCAGCTCCCGGGACAGGGCCAACGTCCTGACTTTC.

The chain employs TRBV19 and TRBJ1-5; possibly TRBD1 for D (5 bases). Germline V lookup: CDR1 LNHDA, CDR2 SQIVND (reference sequence). The CDR3 has 16 amino acids. Trimming removed 5 bases at V and 1 base at J, with 15 bases between. The CDR3 nucleotides are TGTGCCAGTAGTTGGGACTGGGGAGACAGCAATCAGCCCCAGCATTTT. Its protein product is CASSWDWGDSNQPQHF.

The CDR3 DNA is TGTGCCAGCAGTTTATCGACGGGGAACGAGCAGTACTTC. Encoded protein: CASSLSTGNEQYF. The V and J genes are TRBV27 and TRBJ2-7; a possible D gene is TRBD2 (5 bases). Germline assignment: CDR1 MNHEY and CDR2 SMNVEV (reference sequence). V was cut by 0 bases and J by 5 bases, with 8 bases left in between. The CDR3 runs to 13 residues.

The chain carries TRBV19 and TRBJ1-5; 8 bases match TRBD1. The ends lost 0 bases at V and 0 bases at J; junction bases unmatched: 7. This CDR3 is built from 18 residues. The germline V gene encodes CDR1 LNHDA and CDR2 SQIVND (reference sequence). The CDR3 region is CASSIDPDRGSSNQPQHF. DNA for the CDR3: TGTGCCAGTAGTATAGACCCCGACAGGGGCAGTAGCAATCAGCCCCAGCATTTT.

This chain connects TRBV11-2 to TRBJ1-1; D ambiguous. Trimming left V 1 base short and J 5 bases short, with 17 bases between. The CDR3 length is 16 residues. Germline V gene lookup returns CDR1 SGHAT and CDR2 FQNNGV. In nucleotides, the CDR3 is TGTGCCAGCAGCTTAGGGCACAGTCGCGAGGGTACTGAAGCTTTCTTT. Its protein product is CASSLGHSREGTEAFF.

This clone was seen only once. V gene TRBV25-1 combines with J gene TRBJ1-1; D gene unclear. CDR3 length: 15 residues. Germline V gene sequence: CDR1 MGHDK, CDR2 SYGVNS. V lost 0 bases, J lost 3 bases, and 11 bases lay in between. For the CDR3, the DNA is TGTGCCAGCAGTGAATATTACGGTATGGACACTGAAGCTTTCTTT. This codes for CASSEYYGMDTEAFF.

The chain is built from TRBV20-1 and TRBJ2-2; D uncertain. Looked up from germline, CDR1 is DFQATT and CDR2 is SNEGSKA (reference sequence). Trimming removed 4 bases from V and 4 bases from J, with 4 bases in between. The CDR3 consists of 11 residues. The CDR3 DNA reads TGCAGTGCTATTCTCACCGGGGAGCTGTTTTTT. Translated: CSAILTGELFF.

CDR3 sequence reads: CASSVAGYGYTF. The CDR3 coding sequence is TGTGCCAGCAGCGTAGCAGGCTATGGCTACACCTTC. V is TRBV9 and J is TRBJ1-2; unclear D gene. Looked up from germline, CDR1 is SGDLS and CDR2 is YYNGEE. Trimming pared 0 bases from V and 4 bases from J, leaving 4 bases between. The CDR3 contains 12 residues. The full variable domain, in which reference TRBV9 and TRBJ1-2 provide the parts outside the CDR3, is DSGVTQTPKHLITATGQRVTLRCSPRSGDLSVYWYQQSLDQGLQFLIQYYNGEERAKGNILERFSAQQFPDLHSELNLSSLELGDSALYFCASSVAGYGYTFGSGTRLTVV.